These 5 T cell receptor beta chains were sequenced from one sample in a study of blood T cell repertoires in COVID-19. Here immunoSEQ multiplex PCR was the method, and the copy in TCRdb shows in-frame clones only, minus some. The table has around 160,000 clones, under 90% seen once. The sample consisted of peripheral blood. All receptors come from a woman older than 75 with acute or convalescent COVID-19.

CDR3: CSVDIAGGETQYF. CDR3 nucleotides: TGCAGCGTTGATATTGCGGGGGGGGAGACCCAGTACTTC. The chain carries TRBV29-1 and TRBJ2-5; 9 bases are shared with TRBD2. The CDR3 is 13 amino acids. In germline, CDR1 is SQVTM, CDR2 ANQGSEA. J lost 5 bases, V lost 3 bases, and 4 bases had no gene match.

The J gene is TRBJ1-2, the V gene TRBV7-9; 8 nucleotides line up with TRBD1. In germline, CDR1 is SEHNR, CDR2 FQNEAQ (reference sequence). J lost 4 bases, V lost 1 base, and 8 bases had no gene match. This CDR3 has 16 amino acids. CDR3 protein: CASSLGVRTGIYGYTF. CDR3 DNA sequence: TGTGCCAGCAGCTTAGGAGTTCGGACAGGGATCTATGGCTACACCTTC.

The gene calls are TRBV4-1 and TRBJ2-2; 7 bases match TRBD2. Germline V gene sequence: CDR1 MGHRA, CDR2 YSYEKL. V lost 1 base and J lost 4; bases outside the gene matches: 3. CDR3 length: 15 residues. CDR3 region: CASSQGLAVTGELFF. The CDR3 nucleotides read TGCGCCAGCAGCCAAGGGCTAGCGGTCACCGGGGAGCTGTTTTTT.

The gene calls are TRBV11-2 and TRBJ2-3; a possible D gene is TRBD1 (6 bases). Germline CDR1 SGHAT, CDR2 FQNNGV. The CDR3 is 13 amino acids. V dropped 3 bases and J dropped 6 bases, with 10 bases sitting between them. CDR3 loop: CASSLYRADTQYF. CDR3 bases: TGTGCCAGCAGCTTGTACAGGGCGGATACGCAGTATTTT.

This chain links TRBV10-1 with TRBJ2-7; D possibly corresponds to TRBD1 (6 bases). Germline loops: CDR1 WNHNN, CDR2 SYGVQD (reference sequence). The CDR3 has 16 amino acids. The germline V and J ends were trimmed by 6 bases and 4 bases, with 22 bases remaining between them. For the CDR3, the DNA is TGCGCCAGCAGAGAGGGCCCAAACAGGGCGCCGTACGAGCAGTACTTC. Amino acids: CASREGPNRAPYEQYF.